This T cell receptor (beta chain) was profiled in a study of chemoradiotherapy in HPV16-positive cancers. This clone appeared once. TCRdb's copy holds only in-frame clones and misses some; the assay was immunoSEQ multiplex PCR. This table holds about 15,000 clones, roughly nine tenths found once. This TCR was sampled from a human donor with HPV-associated anogenital cancer. Sequencing was performed on tumor tissue, taken from a patient who underwent chemoradiotherapy.

Here the CDR3 reads CASSPPGSSGNTIYF. CDR3 DNA: TGTGCCAGCTCACCACCGGGAAGCTCTGGAAACACCATATATTTT. This chain connects TRBV18 to TRBJ1-3; D is unresolved. CDR1 and CDR2 (germline): KGHSH, LQKENI. V was pared by 0 bases and J by 0 bases, with 6 bases between. This CDR3 has 15 amino acids.